The 23 T cell receptor beta chains presented below share a single source sample, sequenced in a study of cytomegalovirus exposure and HLA in healthy donors. 13 Jbeta primers and 60 Vbeta primers were used for the PCR. The assay was immunoSEQ multiplex PCR, and TCRdb's table has in-frame clones only and misses some. This table holds approximately 72,000 clones. Specimen: PBMCs. The receptors stem from a middle-aged man in good health and CMV-seronegative.

The rearrangement joins TRBV6-5 to TRBJ1-6, with 9 bases aligning to TRBD1. With V trimmed by 6 bases and J by 7 bases, 7 bases remained unmatched. Germline lookup yields CDR1 MNHEY and CDR2 SVGAGI. The CDR3 has 15 amino acids. CDR3 bases: TGTGCCAGCAGATCCTCGGACAGGGGCAATTCACCCCTCCACTTT. Translation: CASRSSDRGNSPLHF.

The gene calls are TRBV6-5 and TRBJ2-7; D ambiguous. V dropped 6 bases and J dropped 2 bases, with 5 bases sitting between them. Germline V gene lookup returns CDR1 MNHEY and CDR2 SVGAGI. The CDR3 spans 11 residues. Written as DNA, the CDR3 is TGTGCCAGCAGGCACACCTACGAGCAGTACTTC. This gives the protein CASRHTYEQYF.

The rearrangement joins TRBV5-1 to TRBJ1-1; 7 nucleotides line up with TRBD1. The J segment lost 2 bases and the V segment lost 3 bases, leaving 25 bases of the junction unmatched. Per the germline V gene, CDR1 is SGHRS and CDR2 is YFSETQ. CDR3 length: 21 amino acids. The CDR3 sequence is CASSSPARNRDRTIENTEAFF. In DNA form, the CDR3 reads TGCGCCAGCAGCTCCCCAGCCAGGAACCGGGACAGAACAATCGAAAACACTGAAGCTTTCTTT.

This chain links TRBV6-5 with TRBJ2-7; 7 bases match TRBD2. The CDR3 runs to 14 residues. From germline, CDR1 is MNHEY and CDR2 SVGAGI. V was pared by 2 bases and J by 4 bases, with 5 bases of the junction left unmatched. CDR3 residues: CASSYVQRGYEQYF. The CDR3 region has the DNA TGTGCCAGCAGTTACGTTCAGCGGGGTTACGAGCAGTACTTC.

The CDR3 bases are TGTGCCAGCAGCTTACAGGGTCTCCAAGAGACCCAGTACTTC. This gives the protein CASSLQGLQETQYF. The chain uses TRBV28 and TRBJ2-5, with TRBD1 as a possible D gene (6 bases). The CDR3 runs 14 residues. V was cut by 6 bases and J by 1 base, with 12 bases left in between. Germline assignment: CDR1 MDHEN and CDR2 SYDVKM.

The genes are TRBV15 and TRBJ1-4; D is perhaps TRBD1 (6 bases). The CDR3 loop spans 15 amino acids. Trimming pared 0 bases from V and 7 bases from J, leaving 12 bases between. Germline values: CDR1 LNHNV, CDR2 YYDKDF (reference sequence). The DNA of the CDR3 is TGTGCCACCAGCAGAGACGGGGGGCCGGGTGAAAAACTGTTTTTT. Translated, it gives CATSRDGGPGEKLFF.

This chain uses TRBV7-3 with TRBJ1-1, with no clear D. The V end was cut by 5 bases, the J end by 8 bases, with 15 bases between. There are 13 residues in the CDR3. The germline V gene has CDR1 SGHTA and CDR2 FQGTGA. This chain's CDR3 is CASSPTWEAEAFF. The DNA for the CDR3 is TGTGCCAGCAGCCCCACCTGGGAGGCCGAAGCTTTCTTT.

The gene calls are TRBV6-1 and TRBJ1-4; 12 nucleotides agree with TRBD1. Germline CDR1 is MNHNS and CDR2 is SASEGT. The CDR3 runs to 16 residues. V was clipped by 4 bases and J by 4 bases; unmatched bases: 4. The CDR3 DNA reads TGTGCCAGCAGTGGGGACAGGGGGCGTATTAATGAAAAACTGTTTTTT. As protein: CASSGDRGRINEKLFF.

The rearrangement links TRBV5-1 to TRBJ2-7, with 7 nucleotides matching TRBD1. Germline V gene data show CDR1 as SGHRS and CDR2 as YFSETQ. V lost 3 bases and J lost 2; bases outside the gene matches: 2. This CDR3 is 13 amino acids long. The CDR3 bases are TGCGCCAGCAGCTCAACAGGGGCCTACGAGCAGTACTTC. Translation: CASSSTGAYEQYF.

The chain joins TRBV10-3 to TRBJ2-5; 8 bases fit TRBD1. The CDR3 covers 15 residues. Germline V gene lookup returns CDR1 ENHRY and CDR2 SYGVKD. The V and J ends lost 2 bases and 7 bases, in that order; junction bases with no gene match: 9. In DNA form, the CDR3 reads TGTGCCATCAGTGAGATCGGACAGGGAATCGGGACCCAGTACTTC. Translating it yields CAISEIGQGIGTQYF.

The V gene is TRBV28, the J gene TRBJ1-5; 8 bases align to TRBD1. Germline V gene data show CDR1 as MDHEN and CDR2 as SYDVKM. The CDR3 loop spans 15 amino acids. The trim removed 3 bases at V and 2 bases at J, leaving 3 bases unmatched. The CDR3 DNA follows: TGTGCCAGCAGTTTGCCGGGACAGGGCAATCAGCCCCAGCATTTT. It specifies CASSLPGQGNQPQHF.

The chain has TRBV5-1 and TRBJ1-2; no clear D gene. CDR1 is SGHRS, CDR2 YFSETQ, per germline. V was pared by 1 base and J by 0 bases, with 10 bases between. The CDR3 spans 15 residues. In DNA, the CDR3 is TGCGCCAGCAGCTTGTCGGGGTCGGCTAACTATGGCTACACCTTC. Amino acid sequence: CASSLSGSANYGYTF. Full variable domain (outside the CDR3, taken from reference TRBV5-1 and TRBJ1-2): KAGVTQTPRYLIKTRGQQVTLSCSPISGHRSVSWYQQTPGQGLQFLFEYFSETQRNKGNFPGRFSGRQFSNSRSEMNVSTLELGDSALYLCASSLSGSANYGYTFGSGTRLTVV.

The chain combines TRBV29-1 with TRBJ1-3, with unresolved D. Germline CDR1 reads SQVTM; CDR2 reads ANQGSEA. V was trimmed by 7 bases and J by 0 bases, leaving 13 bases between them. The CDR3 consists of 14 residues. The CDR3 sequence is CSAGEGNSGNTIYF. The CDR3 coding sequence is TGCAGCGCCGGCGAGGGCAACTCTGGAAACACCATATATTTT.

The V call is TRBV19, the J call TRBJ2-3, with 8 bases fitting TRBD1. Germline loops: CDR1 LNHDA, CDR2 SQIVND (reference sequence). The CDR3 is 17 residues long. V lost 7 bases, J lost 6 bases, and 18 bases stayed unmatched. The CDR3 DNA sequence: TGTGCCAGTACCATGGGGTGGCAGGGGGCGCGAGGCGATACGCAGTATTTT. Translating it yields CASTMGWQGARGDTQYF.

V is TRBV7-3 and J is TRBJ2-3, with 7 nucleotides matching TRBD2. The length of the CDR3 is 17 residues. Germline lookup yields CDR1 SGHTA and CDR2 FQGTGA. V lost 5 bases, J lost 3 bases, and 14 bases stayed unmatched. CDR3 sequence (DNA): TGTGCCAGCAGCCCCGATCTTAGGGAGGGGAGGACAGATACGCAGTATTTT. Protein product: CASSPDLREGRTDTQYF.

The genes are TRBV14 and TRBJ1-2, with D uncertain. The ends were cut back, 1 base at V and 8 bases at J, with 8 bases in the middle. The CDR3 runs to 12 residues. The V gene's germline CDR1 is SGHDN and CDR2 FVKESK. The CDR3 here is CASSQAGYGYTF. The CDR3, as DNA: TGTGCCAGCAGCCAAGCGGGTTACGGCTACACCTTC.

The gene calls are TRBV28 and TRBJ2-1, with TRBD1 as a possible D gene (6 bases). Trimming removed 4 bases at V and 15 bases at J, with 13 bases between. Germline CDR1 reads MDHEN; CDR2 reads SYDVKM. The CDR3 sequence is 11 residues long. The CDR3 DNA reads as TGTGCCAGCAGTTATAAGGGGGTGGGGTTCTTC. This codes for CASSYKGVGFF.

This rearrangement joins TRBV7-9 to TRBJ2-5, with D perhaps TRBD1 (5 bases). Trimming cost V 2 bases and J 5 bases, with 12 bases left between them. The CDR3 sequence is 14 residues long. From germline, CDR1 is SEHNR and CDR2 FQNEAQ (reference sequence). This chain's CDR3 is CASSLLGLGETQYF. In DNA form, the CDR3 reads TGTGCCAGCAGCTTACTGGGGCTTGGGGAGACCCAGTACTTC.

This sequence joins TRBV30 and TRBJ1-4, with D hard to call. This CDR3 is 14 amino acids long. The germline V and J ends were trimmed by 1 base and 8 bases, with 14 bases remaining between them. Germline-derived CDR1 and CDR2 are GTSNPN and SVGIG (reference sequence). The CDR3 region is CAWSARAGFEKLFF. CDR3 nucleotides: TGTGCCTGGAGTGCGCGTGCGGGGTTCGAAAAACTGTTTTTT.

The gene calls are TRBV6-1 and TRBJ1-1; tentatively, D is TRBD1 (6 bases). Germline CDR1 is MNHNS and CDR2 is SASEGT. This CDR3 spans 12 amino acids. V lost 6 bases to trimming and J lost 1 base, with 6 bases between them. The CDR3 protein is CASRQGNTEAFF. The CDR3 DNA follows: TGTGCCAGCAGACAGGGGAACACTGAAGCTTTCTTT.

The chain has TRBV5-1 and TRBJ2-3; 9 nucleotides line up with TRBD1. The V and J ends lost 4 bases and 3 bases, in that order; junction bases with no gene match: 3. Germline assignment: CDR1 SGHRS and CDR2 YFSETQ. The CDR3 length is 14 residues. CDR3: CASSPGQGTDTQYF. For the CDR3, the DNA is TGCGCCAGCAGCCCGGGACAGGGAACAGATACGCAGTATTTT.

The V call is TRBV28, the J call TRBJ1-6, with TRBD1 identical over 7 bases. The V gene end was trimmed by 5 bases and the J gene end by 13 bases; junction bases not matched to a gene: 17. Germline CDR1 and CDR2: MDHEN and SYDVKM. This CDR3 is built from 16 residues. CDR3 sequence: CASSPPFGQVVRPLHF. The DNA of the CDR3 is TGTGCCAGCAGTCCGCCCTTTGGACAGGTCGTTAGGCCCCTCCACTTT. The complete variable domain, with remaining parts taken from reference TRBV28 and TRBJ1-6, reads DVKVTQSSRYLVKRTGEKVFLECVQDMDHENMFWYRQDPGLGLRLIYFSYDVKMKEKGDIPEGYSVSREKKERFSLILESASTNQTSMYLCASSPPFGQVVRPLHFGNGTRLTVT.

As for this clone: Distinct nucleotide sequences in the sample also encode this CDR3. The rearrangement uses TRBV4-2 and TRBJ1-5; TRBD1 agrees at 12 bases. The length of the CDR3 is 17 residues. Germline values: CDR1 LGHNA, CDR2 YNFKEQ. Unmatched junction bases numbered 5, after V lost 3 bases and J lost 2 bases. As DNA, the CDR3 is TGTGCCAGCAGCCAGGGACAGGGGGCGAACGGCAATCAGCCCCAGCATTTT. This codes for CASSQGQGANGNQPQHF.